This entry features one T cell receptor (beta chain) sequence. Its antigen remains unidentified. Profiling relied on immunoSEQ multiplex PCR, and the TCRdb table lists in-frame clones only, not all of them. The sample includes more than 100,000 clones, approximately 88% of them seen just once. The data derive from a study of T cell responses to AZD1222 COVID-19 vaccine. Germline CDR1 is SQVTM and CDR2 is ANQGSEA. With 4 bases removed from V and 3 bases from J, the gap between germline ends came to 13 bases. The CDR3 contains 13 residues. Findings of the study overall: As reported, nearly half of all spike-specific TCRs target variant regions that are unmutated.

The starting material was peripheral blood, obtained on day 0 of AZD1222 vaccination. The receptor was isolated from an adult in good health. This chain links TRBV29-1 with TRBJ2-7; D possibly corresponds to TRBD2 (6 bases). CDR3 DNA sequence: TGCAGCGTTGCGGCTAGGGGAGGCTACGAGCAGTACTTC. Encoded protein: CSVAARGGYEQYF.